This T cell receptor (beta chain) was captured by sequencing in a study of T cell responses to AZD1222 COVID-19 vaccine. The data were produced by immunoSEQ multiplex PCR, yet TCRdb's version contains in-frame clones alone and is incomplete. The table shows about 93,000 clones, with over 75% occurring only once. The ends were cut back, 3 bases at V and 7 bases at J, with 16 bases in the middle. This CDR3 spans 15 amino acids. Germline CDR1 and CDR2: SNHLY and FYNNEI. The sample was peripheral blood, taken on day 0 of AZD1222 vaccination. The chain links TRBV2 to TRBJ1-5; possibly TRBD1 for D (5 bases). The clonotype comes from an adult in good health. The CDR3 reads CASSDRGGIGQPQHF. CDR3 nucleotide sequence: TGTGCCAGCAGTGACCGGGGGGGAATCGGCCAGCCCCAGCATTTT.